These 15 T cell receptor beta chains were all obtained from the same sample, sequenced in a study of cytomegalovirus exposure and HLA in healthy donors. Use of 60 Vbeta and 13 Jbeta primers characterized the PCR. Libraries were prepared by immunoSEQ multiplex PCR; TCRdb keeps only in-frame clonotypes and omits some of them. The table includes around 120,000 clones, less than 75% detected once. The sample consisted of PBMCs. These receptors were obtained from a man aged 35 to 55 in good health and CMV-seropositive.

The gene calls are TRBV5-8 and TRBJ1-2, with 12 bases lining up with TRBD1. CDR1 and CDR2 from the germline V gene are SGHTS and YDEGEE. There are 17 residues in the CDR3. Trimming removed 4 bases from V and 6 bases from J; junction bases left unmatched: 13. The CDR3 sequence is CASSRSSGQGALDGYTF. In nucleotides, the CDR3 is TGTGCCAGCAGCCGGAGTTCGGGACAGGGGGCGCTGGATGGCTACACCTTC.

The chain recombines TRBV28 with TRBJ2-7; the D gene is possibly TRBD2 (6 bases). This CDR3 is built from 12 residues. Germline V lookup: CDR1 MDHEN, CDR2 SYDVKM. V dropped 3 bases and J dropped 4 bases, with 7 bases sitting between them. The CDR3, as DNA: TGTGCCAGCAGTTTCCGGGAGTACGAGCAGTACTTC. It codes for CASSFREYEQYF.

In DNA, the CDR3 is TGTGCCAGTAGTATTTCGGGGTTGGGCCAGCCCCAGCATTTT. Amino acids: CASSISGLGQPQHF. This chain connects TRBV19 to TRBJ1-5; unclear D gene. The CDR3 runs 14 residues. CDR1 and CDR2 from the germline V gene are LNHDA and SQIVND (reference sequence). The V and J ends lost 3 bases and 7 bases respectively, with 13 bases between them.

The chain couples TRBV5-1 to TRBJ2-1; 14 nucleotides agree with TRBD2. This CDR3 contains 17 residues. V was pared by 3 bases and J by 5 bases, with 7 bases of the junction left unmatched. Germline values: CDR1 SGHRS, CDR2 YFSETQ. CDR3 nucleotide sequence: TGCGCCAGCAGCTCACATCCGGGACTAGCGGGGGACAATGAGCAGTTCTTC. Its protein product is CASSSHPGLAGDNEQFF.

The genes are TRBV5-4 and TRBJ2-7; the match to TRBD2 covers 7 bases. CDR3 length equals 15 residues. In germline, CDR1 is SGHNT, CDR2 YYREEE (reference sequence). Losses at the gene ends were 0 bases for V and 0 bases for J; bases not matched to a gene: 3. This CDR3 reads CASSLGGGSSYEQYV. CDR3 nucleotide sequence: TGTGCCAGCAGCTTGGGGGGAGGGAGCTCCTACGAGCAGTACGTC.

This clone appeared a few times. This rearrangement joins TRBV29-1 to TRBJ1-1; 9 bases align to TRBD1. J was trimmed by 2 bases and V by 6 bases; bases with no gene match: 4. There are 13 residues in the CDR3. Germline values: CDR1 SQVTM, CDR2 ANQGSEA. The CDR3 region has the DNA TGCAGCGTAAGACAGGGGGGAAACACTGAAGCTTTCTTT. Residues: CSVRQGGNTEAFF.

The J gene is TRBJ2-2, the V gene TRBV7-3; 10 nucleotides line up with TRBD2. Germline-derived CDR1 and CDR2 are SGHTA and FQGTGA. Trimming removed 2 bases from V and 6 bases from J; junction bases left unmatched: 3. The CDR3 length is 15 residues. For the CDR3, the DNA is TGTGCCAGCAGCTTATTAGCGGGAGGATCCGGGGAGCTGTTTTTT. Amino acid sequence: CASSLLAGGSGELFF. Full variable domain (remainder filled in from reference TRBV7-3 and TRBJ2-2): GAGVSQTPSNKVTEKGKYVELRCDPISGHTALYWYRQSLGQGPEFLIYFQGTGAADDSGLPNDRFFAVRPEGSVSTLKIQRTERGDSAVYLCASSLLAGGSGELFFGEGSRLTVL.

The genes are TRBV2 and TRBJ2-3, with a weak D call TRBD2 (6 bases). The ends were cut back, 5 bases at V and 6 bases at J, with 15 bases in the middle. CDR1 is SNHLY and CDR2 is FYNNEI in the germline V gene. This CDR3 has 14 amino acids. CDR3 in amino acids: CASSFSGLGDTQYF. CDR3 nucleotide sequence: TGTGCCAGCAGTTTTAGCGGCTTGGGCGATACGCAGTATTTT.

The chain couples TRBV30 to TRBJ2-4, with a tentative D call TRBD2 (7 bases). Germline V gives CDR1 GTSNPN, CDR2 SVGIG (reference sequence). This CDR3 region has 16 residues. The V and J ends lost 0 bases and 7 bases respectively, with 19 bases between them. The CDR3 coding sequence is TGTGCCTGGAGTGTAGGTGGGGGGGCAAGGGGGAACATTCAGTACTTC. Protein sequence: CAWSVGGGARGNIQYF.

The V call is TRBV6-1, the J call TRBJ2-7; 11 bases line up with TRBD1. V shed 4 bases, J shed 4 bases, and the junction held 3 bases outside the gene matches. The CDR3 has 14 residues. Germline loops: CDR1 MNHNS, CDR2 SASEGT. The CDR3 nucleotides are TGTGCCAGCAGTGGGACAGGGGGCGCGTACGAGCAGTACTTC. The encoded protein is CASSGTGGAYEQYF.

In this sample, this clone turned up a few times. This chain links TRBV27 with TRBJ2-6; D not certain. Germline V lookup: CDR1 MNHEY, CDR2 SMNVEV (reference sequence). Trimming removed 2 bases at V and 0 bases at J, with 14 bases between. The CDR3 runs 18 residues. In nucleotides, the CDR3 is TGTGCCAGCAGTTTAGAGGCTGGAATACTCTCTGGGGCCAACGTCCTGACTTTC. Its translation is CASSLEAGILSGANVLTF.

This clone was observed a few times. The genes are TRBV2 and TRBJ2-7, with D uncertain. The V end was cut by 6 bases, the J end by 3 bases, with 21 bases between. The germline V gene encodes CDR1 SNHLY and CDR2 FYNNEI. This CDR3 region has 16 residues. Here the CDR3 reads CASRGRSQPNYYEQYF. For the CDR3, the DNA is TGTGCCAGCAGGGGTCGTTCACAACCAAACTACTACGAGCAGTACTTC.

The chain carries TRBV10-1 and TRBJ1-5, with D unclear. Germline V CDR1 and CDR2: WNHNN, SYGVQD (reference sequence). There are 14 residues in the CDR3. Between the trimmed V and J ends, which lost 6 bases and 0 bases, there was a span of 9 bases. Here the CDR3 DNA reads TGCGCCAGCAGGAGCGTAAATAGCAATCAGCCCCAGCATTTT. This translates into CASRSVNSNQPQHF.

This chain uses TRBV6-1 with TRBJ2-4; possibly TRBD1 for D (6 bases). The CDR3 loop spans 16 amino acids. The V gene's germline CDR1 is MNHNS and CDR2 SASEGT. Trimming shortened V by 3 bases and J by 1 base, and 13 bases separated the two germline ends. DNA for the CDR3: TGTGCCAGCAGTGAGAGGACAGTTCTGGCCAAAAACATTCAGTACTTC. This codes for CASSERTVLAKNIQYF.

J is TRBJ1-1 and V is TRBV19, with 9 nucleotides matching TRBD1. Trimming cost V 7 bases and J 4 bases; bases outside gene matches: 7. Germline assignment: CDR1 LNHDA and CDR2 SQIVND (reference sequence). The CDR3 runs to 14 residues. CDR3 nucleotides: TGTGCCAGTATTCTACAGGGGGCGGTCACTGAAGCTTTCTTT. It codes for CASILQGAVTEAFF.